This is a list of T cell receptor beta chains from one sample in a study of CD8 T cells in ankylosing spondylitis. One entry per CDR3 protein results from TCRdb running MiXCR on the 5' RACE reads. The sample lists about 160,000 distinct CDR3 sequences, about 42% seen once, with roughly 15% in the top ten. Sequencing input: synovial fluid, either unsorted or a sorted T cell fraction (not recorded which). The receptors were gathered from a male donor with ankylosing spondylitis. CDR3s include the opening cysteine and the closing phenylalanine or tryptophan. The D gene is left open where the match is weak. A clone size is listed for some rows: how often the clone was seen (once, few, many), or a class if it is expanded.

d_call: -
v_call: TRBV5-6
j_call: TRBJ2-1
clone_size: many
cdr3_aa: CASSWGGQADNEQFF
cdr3_nt: TGTGCCAGCAGCTGGGGGGGACAGGCAGACAATGAGCAGTTCTTC

d_call: -
v_call: TRBV5-1
j_call: TRBJ1-6
clone_size: -
cdr3_aa: CASRDSNVFTLHF
cdr3_nt: TGCGCCAGCCGAGACAGTAACGTTTTCACCCTCCACTTT

d_call: -
v_call: TRBV11-2
j_call: TRBJ2-1
clone_size: few
cdr3_aa: CASSLVGSGEQFF
cdr3_nt: TGTGCCAGCAGCTTAGTTGGGAGTGGTGAGCAGTTCTTC

d_call: -
v_call: TRBV7-9
j_call: TRBJ2-3
clone_size: few
cdr3_aa: CASSFPLTKPSTDTQYF
cdr3_nt: TGTGCCAGCAGCTTTCCCCTGACCAAACCTAGCACAGATACGCAGTATTTT

d_call: TRBD1
v_call: TRBV7-2
j_call: TRBJ2-7
clone_size: few
cdr3_aa: CASSRYRGTGRYEQYF
cdr3_nt: TGTGCCAGCAGCCGATACAGGGGGACAGGCAGGTACGAGCAGTACTTC

d_call: -
v_call: TRBV12-3/TRBV12-4
j_call: TRBJ2-7
clone_size: -
cdr3_aa: CASSPGPRKSYEQYF
cdr3_nt: TGTGCCAGCAGTCCTGGGCCCCGGAAGAGCTACGAGCAGTACTTC

d_call: -
v_call: TRBV7-9
j_call: TRBJ2-3
clone_size: -
cdr3_aa: CASSPHPGGTDTQYF
cdr3_nt: TGTGCCAGCAGCCCCCACCCAGGGGGCACAGATACGCAGTATTTT

d_call: -
v_call: TRBV5-1
j_call: TRBJ2-6
clone_size: -
cdr3_aa: CASSLTQGSPGANVLTF
cdr3_nt: TGCGCCAGCAGCCTGACACAGGGCTCTCCTGGGGCCAACGTCCTGACTTTC

d_call: TRBD1
v_call: TRBV20-1
j_call: TRBJ1-2
clone_size: few
cdr3_aa: CSADDRDGNYGYTF
cdr3_nt: TGCAGTGCCGATGACAGGGACGGTAACTATGGCTACACCTTC

d_call: -
v_call: TRBV5-1
j_call: TRBJ1-5
clone_size: -
cdr3_aa: CASRNTRDHYDSNQPQHF
cdr3_nt: TGCGCCAGCAGAAATACCCGGGACCACTACGATAGCAATCAGCCCCAGCATTTT